Below are 16 T cell receptor beta chains sequenced from a single sample in a study of T-cell memory formation after mild COVID-19. TCRdb recomputed calls from the 5' RACE reads with MiXCR, one row per CDR3 protein. This repertoire shows 250,000 to 350,000 distinct CDR3 sequences, around 15% found once; its top ten account for around a fifth. Input material: PBMCs or a T cell subset sorted from them (not recorded which). The receptors come from a man between 18 and 35 years old who had mild COVID-19 (a few samples of this study predate the infection). Cell type and time point are not known.

The chain has TRBV9 and TRBJ2-5; possibly TRBD1 or TRBD2 for D (6 bases each). V was trimmed by 4 bases and J by 5 bases, leaving 18 bases between them. The CDR3 consists of 15 residues. Germline-derived CDR1 and CDR2 are SGDLS and YYNGEE. CDR3 sequence (DNA): TGTGCCAGCAGCTTCTACGGGGGCATGCGGGAGACCCAGTACTTC. Its translation is CASSFYGGMRETQYF.

This clonotype was seen only a few times. This chain joins TRBV5-1 and TRBJ2-2; D remains unclear. The ends were cut back, 0 bases at V and 7 bases at J, with 7 bases in the middle. Germline-derived CDR1 and CDR2 are SGHRS and YFSETQ. This CDR3 is 13 amino acids long. CDR3 protein: CASSLEVGGELFF. The CDR3 nucleotides are TGCGCCAGCAGCTTGGAGGTCGGCGGGGAGCTGTTTTTT. The full variable domain, in which reference TRBV5-1 and TRBJ2-2 provide the parts outside the CDR3, is KAGVTQTPRYLIKTRGQQVTLSCSPISGHRSVSWYQQTPGQGLQFLFEYFSETQRNKGNFPGRFSGRQFSNSRSEMNVSTLELGDSALYLCASSLEVGGELFFGEGSRLTVL.

The chain employs TRBV6-2 or TRBV6-3 and TRBJ2-3; D might be TRBD1 (5 bases). Trimming pared 4 bases from V and 2 bases from J, leaving 13 bases between. Germline CDR1 is MNHEY and CDR2 is SVGEGT. This CDR3 comprises 15 residues. The CDR3 here is CASSSARANTDTQYF. As DNA, the CDR3 is TGTGCCAGCAGTTCCGCCAGGGCCAACACAGATACGCAGTATTTT.

This clonotype has only a few counts. The chain has TRBV4-3 and TRBJ2-3; possible D gene TRBD2, 5 bases. The germline V gene encodes CDR1 LGHNA and CDR2 YSLEER. V was pared by 1 base and J by 0 bases, with 14 bases between. The CDR3 sequence is 17 residues long. Here the CDR3 reads CASSQGLPGSSTDTQYF. As DNA, the CDR3 is TGCGCCAGCAGCCAAGGACTACCGGGGTCCAGCACAGATACGCAGTATTTT.

The chain joins TRBV20-1 to TRBJ2-3; a possible D gene is TRBD2 (5 bases). CDR3 length equals 16 residues. From germline, CDR1 is DFQATT and CDR2 SNEGSKA (reference sequence). Trimming removed 2 bases at V and 0 bases at J, with 15 bases between. As DNA, the CDR3 is TGCAGTGCTAGAAGTAGAGGGTTAGGGAGCACAGATACGCAGTATTTT. It yields the protein CSARSRGLGSTDTQYF.

V is TRBV7-9 and J is TRBJ1-1, with 8 bases fitting TRBD1. CDR1 is SEHNR, CDR2 FQNEAQ, per germline (reference sequence). The CDR3 spans 14 residues. The ends lost 5 bases at V and 3 bases at J; junction bases unmatched: 5. The CDR3 nucleotides are TGTGCCAGCAGCACCTACAGGGGGGACACTGAAGCTTTCTTT. Amino acid sequence: CASSTYRGDTEAFF.

The rearrangement uses TRBV14 and TRBJ2-2; 7 bases agree with TRBD1. V lost 10 bases to trimming and J lost 6 bases; unmatched junction nucleotides: 11. This CDR3 region has 14 residues. Per germline, CDR1 SGHDN and CDR2 FVKESK. Here the CDR3 DNA reads TGTGCCACCACCACTACGACAGGGCCCGGGGAGCTGTTTTTT. Its translation: CATTTTTGPGELFF.

This clonotype has a handful of counts. The V call is TRBV20-1, the J call TRBJ2-7; D not resolved. There are 14 residues in the CDR3. Trimming pared 2 bases from V and 5 bases from J, leaving 16 bases between. Germline-derived CDR1 and CDR2 are DFQATT and SNEGSKA (reference sequence). This CDR3 reads CSARSQVRKDEQYV. The CDR3 nucleotides are TGCAGTGCTAGAAGCCAGGTTCGAAAGGACGAGCAGTACGTC.

This clonotype turned up a few times. The chain joins TRBV9 to TRBJ2-3, with unresolved D. In germline, CDR1 is SGDLS, CDR2 YYNGEE. V shed 0 bases and J shed 2 bases, with 7 bases lying between them. The CDR3 loop spans 14 amino acids. For the CDR3, the DNA is TGTGCCAGCAGCGTAGAACCAGACACAGATACGCAGTATTTT. Amino acids: CASSVEPDTDTQYF.

The chain employs TRBV9 and TRBJ1-3; D not resolved. The ends were cut back, 4 bases at V and 4 bases at J, with 18 bases in the middle. Per the germline V gene, CDR1 is SGDLS and CDR2 is YYNGEE. CDR3 size: 16 residues. The CDR3 loop reads CASSPEVRGHGNTIYF. CDR3 bases: TGTGCCAGCAGCCCAGAGGTCCGGGGTCACGGAAACACCATATATTTT.

This chain links TRBV10-3 with TRBJ1-1, with a tentative D call TRBD1 (5 bases). Per germline, CDR1 ENHRY and CDR2 SYGVKD. The CDR3 contains 13 residues. The V end was cut by 6 bases, the J end by 3 bases, with 11 bases between. The CDR3 sequence is CAIRAQGDTEAFF. The CDR3, as DNA: TGTGCCATCAGAGCCCAGGGCGACACTGAAGCTTTCTTT.

This clonotype was observed a handful of times. A single base separates this from a much larger clone, so it may be a read error. DNA of the CDR3: TGTGCCAGCAGCTTACCGGGGGAGACCCAGTACTTC. Residues: CASSLPGETQYF. The J gene is TRBJ2-5, the V gene TRBV7-9, with TRBD2 as a possible D gene (5 bases). Trimming stripped 2 bases from V and 5 bases from J, with 6 bases between. This CDR3 is 12 amino acids long. Germline lookup yields CDR1 SEHNR and CDR2 FQNEAQ (reference sequence). The variable domain in full, with the rest retrieved from reference TRBV7-9 and TRBJ2-5, is DTGVSQNPRHKITKRGQNVTFRCDPISEHNRLYWYRQTLGQGPEFLTYFQNEAQLEKSRLLSDRFSAERPKGSFSTLEIQRTEQGDSAMYLCASSLPGETQYFGPGTRLLVL.

V gene TRBV20-1 combines with J gene TRBJ1-2; D uncertain. V gave up 4 bases and J gave up 2 bases, with 11 bases separating them. Per germline, CDR1 DFQATT and CDR2 SNEGSKA (reference sequence). This CDR3 contains 13 residues. CDR3 protein: CSANDRLNYGYTF. CDR3 nucleotide sequence: TGCAGTGCTAATGACCGATTAAACTATGGCTACACCTTC.

This clonotype showed up just a few times. The rearrangement joins TRBV6-1 to TRBJ1-2; the D is unclear. This CDR3 is 10 amino acids long. Trimming left V 0 bases short and J 12 bases short, with 5 bases between. CDR1 and CDR2 (germline): MNHNS, SASEGT. CDR3 sequence: CASSEALNTF. In nucleotides, the CDR3 is TGTGCCAGCAGTGAAGCGCTCAACACCTTC.

This clonotype was seen only a few times. V and J are TRBV5-1 and TRBJ2-3, with TRBD1 as a possible D gene (5 bases). The length of the CDR3 is 15 residues. The germline V and J ends were trimmed by 4 bases and 4 bases, with 16 bases remaining between them. Germline loops: CDR1 SGHRS, CDR2 YFSETQ. CDR3 in amino acids: CASSPVGQGPDTQYF. The CDR3 DNA is TGCGCCAGCAGCCCGGTAGGGCAGGGCCCAGATACGCAGTATTTT.

The chain is built from TRBV12-3 or TRBV12-4 and TRBJ1-1; D is perhaps TRBD1 (6 bases). The ends were cut back, 2 bases at V and 1 base at J, with 14 bases in the middle. This CDR3 contains 16 residues. CDR3 DNA sequence: TGTGCCAGCAGTTTAATTGGGGGGCGAGGGAACACTGAAGCTTTCTTT. This translates into CASSLIGGRGNTEAFF.